The sample holds many counts of the clone carrying this T cell receptor beta chain. From germline, CDR1 is LGHDT and CDR2 YNNKEL (reference sequence). This CDR3 comprises 12 residues. V lost 1 base to trimming and J lost 12 bases; unmatched junction nucleotides: 5. This entry belongs to a study of metastatic and nonmetastatic thyroid tumors. Thyroid surgery was preceded by no treatment in any patient. TCRdb reprocessed the PCR reads using MiXCR. The sample records 50,000 to 70,000 clones, roughly 4.1% being singletons. The origin of this receptor is a female donor with papillary thyroid cancer or a benign thyroid nodule (not recorded which). Some clones in this sample may be carry-over from other donors' samples. The sample was blood. The gene calls are TRBV3-1 and TRBJ1-2, with 7 bases matching TRBD1. CDR3 nucleotides: TGTGCCAGCAGCCAAGGGGGACAGCTCAACACCTTC. Protein product: CASSQGGQLNTF.